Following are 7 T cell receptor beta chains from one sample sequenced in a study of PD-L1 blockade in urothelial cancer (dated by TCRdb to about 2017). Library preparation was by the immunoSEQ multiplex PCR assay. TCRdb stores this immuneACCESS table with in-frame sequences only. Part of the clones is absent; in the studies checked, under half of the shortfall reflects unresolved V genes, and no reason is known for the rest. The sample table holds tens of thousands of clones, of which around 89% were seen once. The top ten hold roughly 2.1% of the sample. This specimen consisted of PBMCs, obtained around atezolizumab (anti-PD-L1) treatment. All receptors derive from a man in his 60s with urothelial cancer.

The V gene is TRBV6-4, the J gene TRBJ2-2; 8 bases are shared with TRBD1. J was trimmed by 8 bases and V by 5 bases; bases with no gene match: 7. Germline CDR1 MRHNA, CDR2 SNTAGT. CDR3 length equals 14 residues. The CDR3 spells CASSPTGVTGELFF. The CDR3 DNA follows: TGTGCCAGCAGTCCGACAGGGGTTACAGGGGAGCTGTTTTTT.

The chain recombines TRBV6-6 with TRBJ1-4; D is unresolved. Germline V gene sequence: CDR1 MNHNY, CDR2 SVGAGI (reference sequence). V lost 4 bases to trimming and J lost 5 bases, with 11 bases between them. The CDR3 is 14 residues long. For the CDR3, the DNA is TGTGCCAGCAGTTCCGCACTCCTAAATGAAAAACTGTTTTTT. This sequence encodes CASSSALLNEKLFF.

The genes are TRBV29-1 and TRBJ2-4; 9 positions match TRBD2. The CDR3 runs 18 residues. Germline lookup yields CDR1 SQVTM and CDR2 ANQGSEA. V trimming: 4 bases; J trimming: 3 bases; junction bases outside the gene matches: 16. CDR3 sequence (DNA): TGCAGCGTTGGCCCCGTTGGATCGGCGGGAGGGGGCAAAAACATTCAGTACTTC. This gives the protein CSVGPVGSAGGGKNIQYF.

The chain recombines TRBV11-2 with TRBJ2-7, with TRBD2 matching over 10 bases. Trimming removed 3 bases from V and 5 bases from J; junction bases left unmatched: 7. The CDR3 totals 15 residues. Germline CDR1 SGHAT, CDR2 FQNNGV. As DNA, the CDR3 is TGTGCCAGCAGCTTTGCTAGCGGGGGCCCCCACGAGCAGTACTTC. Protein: CASSFASGGPHEQYF.

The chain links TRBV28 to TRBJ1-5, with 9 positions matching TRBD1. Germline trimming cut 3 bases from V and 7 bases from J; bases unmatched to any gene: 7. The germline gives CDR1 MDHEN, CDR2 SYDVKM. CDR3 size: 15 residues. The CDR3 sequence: CASSLGTGLRQPQHF. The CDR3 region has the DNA TGTGCCAGCAGTTTGGGGACAGGGTTGAGGCAGCCCCAGCATTTT.

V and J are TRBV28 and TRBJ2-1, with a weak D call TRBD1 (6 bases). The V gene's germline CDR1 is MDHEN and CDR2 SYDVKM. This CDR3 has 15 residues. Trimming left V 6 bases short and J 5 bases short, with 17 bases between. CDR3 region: CASRSDRSPDNEQFF. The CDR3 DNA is TGTGCCAGCAGATCCGACAGGAGCCCCGACAATGAGCAGTTCTTC.

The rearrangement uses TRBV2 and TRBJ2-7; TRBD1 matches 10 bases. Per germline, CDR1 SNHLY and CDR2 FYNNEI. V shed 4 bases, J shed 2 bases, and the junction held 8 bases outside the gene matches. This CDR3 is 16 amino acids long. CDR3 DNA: TGTGCCAGCAGTGGATCGGGACAGGGGATAGCCTACGAGCAGTACTTC. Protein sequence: CASSGSGQGIAYEQYF.